This paragraph reports one TCR beta chain. The data were obtained in a study of shared clonotypes between healthy human individuals. J gave up 4 bases and V 0 bases, and 3 bases lay outside the gene matches. This CDR3 is 15 amino acids long. CDR1 is SGDLS, CDR2 YYNGEE, per germline. Sequenced by immunoSEQ multiplex PCR; TCRdb stores in-frame clones only, minus some. The data hold roughly 650,000 clones, with more than 95% observed a single time. The receptor was isolated from a woman younger than 45 in good health. What was sequenced was naive CD4+ T cells sorted from blood. Specified subset: CD45RA+ positively selected. The chain recombines TRBV9 with TRBJ2-2; 7 nucleotides agree with TRBD1. The CDR3 sequence: CASSVGPGGTGELFF. CDR3 in DNA: TGTGCCAGCAGCGTAGGACCAGGGGGCACCGGGGAGCTGTTTTTT.